A few counts support the clone carrying this T cell receptor (beta chain). These data belong to a study of blood T cells in healthy people across ages. Trimming pared 8 bases from V and 2 bases from J, leaving 16 bases between. The CDR3 has 14 amino acids. The V gene's germline CDR1 is MNHEY and CDR2 SMNVEV (reference sequence). A second PCR of roughly 7 to 11 cycles used a sample-barcoded 5' primer and a J-beta primer mix. Using its own MiXCR run on the 5' RACE reads, TCRdb lists one record per CDR3 protein. The table includes more than 900,000 distinct CDR3 sequences, roughly a quarter detected once. The sample was also linked to a second study, of T cells of mothers and their children. That study adds: Donors were a few healthy Caucasian mothers and their six children.

This clonotype was obtained from a girl aged 2 to 9 in good health. The rearrangement uses TRBV27 and TRBJ2-7; D gene uncertain. The sequenced sample consisted of blood. The CDR3 coding sequence is TGTGCCAGCCGCACGGGCCTCAGACCCTACGAGCAGTACTTC. Protein: CASRTGLRPYEQYF.